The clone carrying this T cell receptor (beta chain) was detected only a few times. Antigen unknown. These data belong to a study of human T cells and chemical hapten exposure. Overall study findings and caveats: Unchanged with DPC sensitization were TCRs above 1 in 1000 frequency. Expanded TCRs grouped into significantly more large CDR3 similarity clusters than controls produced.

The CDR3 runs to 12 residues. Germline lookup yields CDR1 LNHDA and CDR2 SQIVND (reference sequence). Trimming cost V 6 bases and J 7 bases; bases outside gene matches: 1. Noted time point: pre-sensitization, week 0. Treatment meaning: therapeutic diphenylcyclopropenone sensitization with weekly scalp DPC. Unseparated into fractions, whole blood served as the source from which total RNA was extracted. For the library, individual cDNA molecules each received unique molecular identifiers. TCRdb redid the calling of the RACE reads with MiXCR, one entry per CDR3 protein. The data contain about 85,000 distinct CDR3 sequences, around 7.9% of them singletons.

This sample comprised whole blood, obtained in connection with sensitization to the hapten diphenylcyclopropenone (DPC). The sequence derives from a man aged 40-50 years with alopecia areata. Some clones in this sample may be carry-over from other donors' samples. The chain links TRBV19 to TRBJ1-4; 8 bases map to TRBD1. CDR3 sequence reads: CASSDRGEKLFF. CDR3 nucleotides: TGTGCCAGTAGCGACAGGGGTGAAAAACTGTTTTTT. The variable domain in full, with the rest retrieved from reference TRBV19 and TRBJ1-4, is DGGITQSPKYLFRKEGQNVTLSCEQNLNHDAMYWYRQDPGQGLRLIYYSQIVNDFQKGDIAEGYSVSREKKESFPLTVTSAQKNPTAFYLCASSDRGEKLFFGSGTQLSVL.